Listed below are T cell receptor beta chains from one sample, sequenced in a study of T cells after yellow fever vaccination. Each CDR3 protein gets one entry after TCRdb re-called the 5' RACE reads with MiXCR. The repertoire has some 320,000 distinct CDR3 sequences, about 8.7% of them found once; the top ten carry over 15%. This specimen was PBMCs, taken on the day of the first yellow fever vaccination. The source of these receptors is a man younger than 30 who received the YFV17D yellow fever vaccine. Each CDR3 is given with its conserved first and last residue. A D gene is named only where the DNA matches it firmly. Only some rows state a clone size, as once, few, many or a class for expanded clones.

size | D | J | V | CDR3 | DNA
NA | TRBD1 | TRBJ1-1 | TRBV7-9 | CASSTGGLETEAFF | TGTGCCAGCAGCACAGGGGGCTTGGAAACTGAAGCTTTCTTT
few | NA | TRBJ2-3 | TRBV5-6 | CASSLFWLASVNTDTQYF | TGTGCCAGCAGCTTGTTTTGGTTGGCTAGCGTAAACACAGATACGCAGTATTTT
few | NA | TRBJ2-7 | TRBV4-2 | CASSQGGTGEEDEQYF | TGTGCCAGCAGCCAAGGGGGGACGGGAGAAGAAGACGAGCAGTACTTC
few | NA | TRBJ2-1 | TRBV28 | CASTGTRLYNEQFF | TGTGCCAGCACTGGGACACGACTTTACAATGAGCAGTTCTTC
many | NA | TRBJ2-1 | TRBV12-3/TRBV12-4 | CASTLGRARVYNEQFF | TGTGCCAGCACTCTGGGGCGAGCGCGGGTCTACAATGAGCAGTTCTTC
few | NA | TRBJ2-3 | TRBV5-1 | CASGDQGPGADTQYF | TGCGCCAGCGGAGACCAAGGCCCCGGGGCAGATACGCAGTATTTT
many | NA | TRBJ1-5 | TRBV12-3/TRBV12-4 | CASSLDNQPQHF | TGTGCCAGCAGTCTCGACAATCAGCCCCAGCATTTT
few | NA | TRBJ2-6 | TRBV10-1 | CASSESFQRRASGANVLTF | TGCGCCAGCAGTGAGTCCTTCCAACGACGGGCCTCTGGGGCCAACGTCCTGACTTTC
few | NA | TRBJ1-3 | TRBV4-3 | CASSQEGAAYSSGNTIYF | TGCGCCAGCAGCCAAGAGGGAGCGGCATACAGCTCTGGAAACACCATATATTTT
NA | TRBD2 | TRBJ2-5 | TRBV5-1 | CASSEGLGGGETQYF | TGCGCCAGCAGCGAAGGCCTAGGCGGGGGGGAGACCCAGTACTTC
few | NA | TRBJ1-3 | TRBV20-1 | CSATKRFSGNTIYF | TGCAGTGCCACCAAGAGATTCTCTGGAAACACCATATATTTT